This T cell receptor (beta chain) was identified during a study of blood T cell repertoires in COVID-19 (dated by TCRdb to about 2020). In terms of the full investigation: Collaborator samples came from the United States, Italy and Spain and covered acute and convalescent phases of COVID-19. The dataset comprised deeply sampled blood TCRbeta repertoires from subjects exposed to, actively infected with, or recovered from COVID-19. HLA class I and class II types, where available, came from metadata supplied by the sample provider rather than from assay-based typing. The repertoires were released in a freely available public database meant as a resource for research on the immune response to SARS-CoV-2. A de-identified subject ID, COVID-19 status, age in years and sex were almost always included in the sample metadata. Samples were obtained from the ongoing ImmuneRACE study (first 160 participants) and from 1,000 to 1,500 subjects provided by 6 global collaborators. The material from the prospective study consisted of cDNA or gDNA derived from T cells, B-cell-depleted T cells, or PBMCs.

Worth noting for this clone: The antigen it recognizes is unknown. The record has no base qualities; no much larger clone is one base away.

Collaborating institutions collected whole blood in K2EDTA tubes following their own protocols. For TCRbeta analysis, collaborator samples were shipped as frozen whole blood, as isolated PBMCs, or as DNA extracted from either sample type. TCRbeta CDR3 regions were amplified from genomic DNA by means of the immunoSEQ Assay, a bias-controlled multiplex PCR. In the source study's methods: Nucleated cell counts per sample were estimated from amplification of reference gene primers within the assay. To quantify the absolute abundance of each unique TCRbeta CDR3 rearrangement, sequence reads were collapsed and filtered. Productive Simpson clonality was computed per sample as the square root of Simpson's diversity index over productive rearrangements. TCRdb took this table from immuneACCESS and kept in-frame rearrangements with V and J called. Such tables lack part of the clones; where checked against another copy, unresolved V genes explain under half of the gap, and the rest is unexplained. The D gene and trimming were derived from the DNA, and the V and J assignments and clone size from that table. Counted in this sample were 250,000 to 300,000 clones; approximately 91% of them appeared once. 2.2% of the sample goes to the ten largest clones.

V was cut back by 6 bases and J by 4 bases, leaving a gap of 9 bases between them. Spanning cysteine to phenylalanine, the CDR3 consists of 12 amino acids. Only the CDR3 DNA is retained, 36 bases long and in frame from the first base. General conclusions and limits of the study: The quantity of clinical and demographic metadata differed by source and by participant and was supplied without curation.

Specimen: peripheral blood. The sequence came from a man aged 45-65 years with acute or convalescent COVID-19. The chain joins TRBV12-3 or TRBV12-4 to TRBJ1-2, with the D gene not confidently named. The DNA reads TGTGCCAGCAGCAGGCAGCCCTATGGCTACACCTTC. Protein translation: CASSRQPYGYTF.